These T cell receptor beta chains were read from a single sample in a study of PD-1 and CTLA-4 blockade in melanoma. The data were produced by immunoSEQ multiplex PCR, yet TCRdb's version contains in-frame clones alone and is incomplete. In the table there are tens of thousands of clones, roughly 89% of which are singletons. This material consisted of CD8+ T cells from peripheral blood, taken before anti-PD-1 treatment. All receptors come from a human donor with melanoma. CDR3s include the opening cysteine and the closing phenylalanine or tryptophan. Fields, in order: J gene, D gene, clone size, V gene, CDR3 protein, CDR3 DNA. D genes are given only for firm matches. Clone size is not always given. Where it is, it says once, few, many or a class for expanded clones.

>TRBJ1-4|TRBD1|NA|TRBV7-6
CASSPPDRGLLANEKLFF
TGTGCCAGCAGCCCCCCGGACAGGGGGCTCTTGGCTAATGAAAAACTGTTTTTT
>TRBJ2-7|TRBD2|NA|TRBV10-2
CASTPGSGRAYEQYF
TGCGCCAGCACCCCGGGTAGCGGGAGGGCCTACGAGCAGTACTTC
>TRBJ2-7|TRBD1|NA|TRBV29-1
CSVEDGTGAREQYF
TGCAGCGTTGAAGATGGGACAGGGGCGAGGGAGCAGTACTTC
>TRBJ2-2|TRBD2|NA|TRBV11-2
CASSSTSGTNTGELFF
TGTGCCAGCAGCTCCACTAGCGGTACGAACACCGGGGAGCTGTTTTTT
>TRBJ1-1|TRBD1|NA|TRBV19
CASSTTGQGIEAFF
TGTGCCAGTAGTACGACAGGGCAGGGGATTGAAGCTTTCTTT
>TRBJ1-1|TRBD1|NA|TRBV9
CASSVVGGKTEAFF
TGTGCCAGCAGCGTAGTAGGGGGCAAGACTGAAGCTTTCTTT
>TRBJ1-3|NA|once|TRBV21-1
CASSKGRGPGNTIYF
TGTGCCAGCAGCAAAGGGCGCGGGCCAGGAAACACCATATATTTT
>TRBJ1-2|TRBD1|NA|TRBV15
CATSTGTGGGLYGYTF
TGTGCCACCAGCACAGGGACAGGGGGGGGTCTATATGGCTACACCTTC
>TRBJ2-7|TRBD1|NA|TRBV30
CAGRDRSSYEQYF
TGTGCCGGCCGGGACAGGAGCTCCTACGAGCAGTACTTC
>TRBJ2-1|TRBD1|once|TRBV28
CASSPDRVIYEQFF
TGTGCCAGCAGCCCAGACAGGGTAATATATGAGCAGTTCTTC
>TRBJ2-7|NA|NA|TRBV4-2
CASSQGASGAGYEQYF
TGTGCCAGCAGCCAAGGTGCCTCAGGGGCTGGGTACGAGCAGTACTTC
>TRBJ2-1|TRBD1|few|TRBV6-5
CASSYGTGLKEQFF
TGTGCCAGCAGTTACGGGACAGGGCTAAAGGAGCAGTTCTTC
>TRBJ2-2|NA|NA|TRBV5-4
CASSFGRDGTGELFF
TGTGCCAGCAGCTTCGGCAGGGACGGCACCGGGGAGCTGTTTTTT
>TRBJ2-7|TRBD1|NA|TRBV5-5
CASSLAQGGYEQYF
TGTGCCAGCAGCCTCGCACAGGGGGGATACGAGCAGTACTTC
>TRBJ2-7|NA|NA|TRBV5-1
CASSLAEPYEQYF
TGCGCCAGCAGCTTAGCAGAGCCCTACGAGCAGTACTTC
>TRBJ2-7|NA|once|TRBV19
CASSPIFEGGGTSYEQYF
TGTGCCAGTAGCCCTATATTCGAAGGGGGCGGGACCTCCTACGAGCAGTACTTC
>TRBJ2-2|NA|NA|TRBV27
CASSLVEGTGELFF
TGTGCCAGCAGTTTAGTGGAGGGGACCGGGGAGCTGTTTTTT
>TRBJ2-3|NA|NA|TRBV5-1
CASSLLGGEADTQYF
TGCGCCAGCAGCTTGCTGGGGGGAGAGGCAGATACGCAGTATTTT
>TRBJ2-7|TRBD1|few|TRBV7-9
CASSLGQGPAYEQYF
TGTGCCAGCAGCTTAGGACAGGGCCCTGCCTACGAGCAGTACTTC
>TRBJ2-7|TRBD2|NA|TRBV11-2
CASSTLAGGIYEQYF
TGTGCCAGCAGCACCCTAGCGGGGGGAATCTACGAGCAGTACTTC
>TRBJ2-1|NA|NA|TRBV12-3/TRBV12-4
CASCNRYNEQFF
TGTGCCTCGTGCAACCGGTACAATGAGCAGTTCTTC
>TRBJ2-6|NA|NA|TRBV19
CASRKDTNSGANVLTF
TGTGCCAGTAGGAAAGACACGAACTCTGGGGCCAACGTCCTGACTTTC
>TRBJ2-1|NA|NA|TRBV11-2
CASSLDPDANEQFF
TGTGCCAGCAGCTTAGACCCGGACGCCAATGAGCAGTTCTTC
>TRBJ1-2|NA|NA|TRBV5-6
CASSLVAGESYTF
TGTGCCAGCAGCTTGGTCGCAGGGGAAAGCTACACCTTC
>TRBJ2-1|TRBD2|NA|TRBV19
CASSNGLAGSNEQFF
TGTGCCAGTAGTAATGGGCTAGCGGGGTCCAATGAGCAGTTCTTC
>TRBJ2-3|NA|NA|TRBV7-6
CASSFRQGTDTQYF
TGTGCCAGCAGCTTCCGTCAGGGCACAGATACGCAGTATTTT